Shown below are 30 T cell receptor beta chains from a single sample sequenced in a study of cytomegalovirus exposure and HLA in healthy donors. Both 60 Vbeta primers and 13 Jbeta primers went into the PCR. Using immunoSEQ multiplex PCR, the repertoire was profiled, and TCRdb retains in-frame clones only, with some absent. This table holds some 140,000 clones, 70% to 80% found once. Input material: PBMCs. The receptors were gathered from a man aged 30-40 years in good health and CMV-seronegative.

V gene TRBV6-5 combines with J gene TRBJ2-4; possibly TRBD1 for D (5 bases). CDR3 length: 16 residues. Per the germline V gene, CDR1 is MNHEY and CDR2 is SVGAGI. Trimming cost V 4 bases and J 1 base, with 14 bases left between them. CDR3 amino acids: CASSWGKEVAKNIQYF. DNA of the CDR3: TGTGCCAGCAGTTGGGGCAAAGAGGTGGCCAAAAACATTCAGTACTTC.

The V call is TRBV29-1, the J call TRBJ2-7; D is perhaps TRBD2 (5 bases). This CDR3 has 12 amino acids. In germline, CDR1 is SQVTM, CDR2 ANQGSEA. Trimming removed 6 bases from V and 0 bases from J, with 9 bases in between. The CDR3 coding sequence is TGCAGCGTAGTCGGGGTCTCCTACGAGCAGTACTTC. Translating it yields CSVVGVSYEQYF.

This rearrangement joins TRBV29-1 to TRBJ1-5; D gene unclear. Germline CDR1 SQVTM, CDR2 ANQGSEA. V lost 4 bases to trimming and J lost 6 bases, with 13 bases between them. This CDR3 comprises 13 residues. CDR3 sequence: CSVGASLGQPQHF. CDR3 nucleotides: TGCAGCGTTGGCGCGAGTCTAGGTCAGCCCCAGCATTTT.

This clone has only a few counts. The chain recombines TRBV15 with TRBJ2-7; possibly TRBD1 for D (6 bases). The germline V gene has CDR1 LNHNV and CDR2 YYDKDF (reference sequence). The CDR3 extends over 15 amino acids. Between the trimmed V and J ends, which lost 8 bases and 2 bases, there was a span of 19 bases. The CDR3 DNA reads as TGTGCCACCGCTGATAGGACAGACCCCACCTACGAGCAGTACTTC. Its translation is CATADRTDPTYEQYF.

CDR3 sequence: CASSFRQGWGEQYF. CDR3 DNA sequence: TGTGCCAGCAGCTTCCGACAGGGATGGGGCGAGCAGTACTTC. The genes are TRBV5-6 and TRBJ2-7; 7 bases map to TRBD1. Germline V lookup: CDR1 SGHDT, CDR2 YYEEEE. V lost 2 bases, J lost 6 bases, and 8 bases stayed unmatched. CDR3 length equals 14 residues. Full variable domain (outside the CDR3, taken from reference TRBV5-6 and TRBJ2-7): DAGVTQSPTHLIKTRGQQVTLRCSPKSGHDTVSWYQQALGQGPQFIFQYYEEEERQRGNFPDRFSGHQFPNYSSELNVNALLLGDSALYLCASSFRQGWGEQYFGPGTRLTVT.

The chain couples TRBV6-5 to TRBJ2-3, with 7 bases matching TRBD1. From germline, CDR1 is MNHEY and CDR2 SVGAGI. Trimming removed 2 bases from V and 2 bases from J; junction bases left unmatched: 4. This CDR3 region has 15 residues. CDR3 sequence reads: CASSYADRFTDTQYF. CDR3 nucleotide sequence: TGTGCCAGCAGTTACGCGGACAGGTTCACAGATACGCAGTATTTT.

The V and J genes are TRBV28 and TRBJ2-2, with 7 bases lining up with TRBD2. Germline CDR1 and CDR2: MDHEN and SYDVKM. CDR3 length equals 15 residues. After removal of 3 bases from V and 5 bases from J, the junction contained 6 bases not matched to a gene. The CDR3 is CASSLSGLSTGELFF. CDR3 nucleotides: TGTGCCAGCAGTTTGTCGGGACTATCTACCGGGGAGCTGTTTTTT.

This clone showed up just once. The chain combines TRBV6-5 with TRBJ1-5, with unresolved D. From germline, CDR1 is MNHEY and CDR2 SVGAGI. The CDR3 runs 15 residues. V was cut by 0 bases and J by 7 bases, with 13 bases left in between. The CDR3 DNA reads TGTGCCAGCAGTTACTCGTATAGGGAGGGACAGCCCCAGCATTTT. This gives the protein CASSYSYREGQPQHF.

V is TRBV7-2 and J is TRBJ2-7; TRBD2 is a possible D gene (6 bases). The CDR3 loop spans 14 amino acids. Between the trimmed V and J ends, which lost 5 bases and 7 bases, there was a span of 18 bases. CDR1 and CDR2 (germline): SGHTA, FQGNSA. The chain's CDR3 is CASSPGLNPGEQYF. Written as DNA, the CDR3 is TGTGCCAGCAGCCCCGGACTAAATCCTGGAGAGCAGTACTTC. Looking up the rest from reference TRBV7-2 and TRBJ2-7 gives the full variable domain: GAGVSQSPSNKVTEKGKDVELRCDPISGHTALYWYRQSLGQGLEFLIYFQGNSAPDKSGLPSDRFSAERTGGSVSTLTIQRTQQEDSAVYLCASSPGLNPGEQYFGPGTRLTVT.

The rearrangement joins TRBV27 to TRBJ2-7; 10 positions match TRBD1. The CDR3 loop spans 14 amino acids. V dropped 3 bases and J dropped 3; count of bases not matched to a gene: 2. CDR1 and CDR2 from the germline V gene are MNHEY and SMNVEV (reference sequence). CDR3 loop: CASSFGTGDYEQYF. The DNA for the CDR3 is TGTGCCAGCAGTTTCGGGACAGGGGACTACGAGCAGTACTTC.

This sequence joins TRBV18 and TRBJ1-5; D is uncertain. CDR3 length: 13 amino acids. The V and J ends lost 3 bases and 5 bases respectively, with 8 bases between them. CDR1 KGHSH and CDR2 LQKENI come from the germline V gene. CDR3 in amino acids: CASSPSEDQPQHF. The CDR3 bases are TGTGCCAGCTCACCTTCTGAGGATCAGCCCCAGCATTTT.

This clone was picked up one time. The CDR3 sequence is CASGVGLAGGDEQFF. In nucleotides, the CDR3 is TGTGCCAGCGGGGTGGGACTAGCGGGAGGCGATGAGCAGTTCTTC. V and J are TRBV7-9 and TRBJ2-1, with 15 nucleotides matching TRBD2. V gave up 8 bases and J gave up 8 bases; unmatched junction bases: 7. This CDR3 region has 15 residues. Germline values: CDR1 SEHNR, CDR2 FQNEAQ (reference sequence).

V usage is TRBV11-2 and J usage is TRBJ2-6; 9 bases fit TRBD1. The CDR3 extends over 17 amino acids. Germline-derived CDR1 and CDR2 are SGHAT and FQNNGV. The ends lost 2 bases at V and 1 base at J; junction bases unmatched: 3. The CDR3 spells CASSLRQGGSGANVLTF. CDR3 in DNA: TGTGCCAGCAGCTTAAGACAGGGGGGTTCTGGGGCCAACGTCCTGACTTTC. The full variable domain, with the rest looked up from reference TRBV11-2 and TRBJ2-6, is EAGVAQSPRYKIIEKRQSVAFWCNPISGHATLYWYQQILGQGPKLLIQFQNNGVVDDSQLPKDRFSAERLKGVDSTLKIQPAKLEDSAVYLCASSLRQGGSGANVLTFGAGSRLTVL.

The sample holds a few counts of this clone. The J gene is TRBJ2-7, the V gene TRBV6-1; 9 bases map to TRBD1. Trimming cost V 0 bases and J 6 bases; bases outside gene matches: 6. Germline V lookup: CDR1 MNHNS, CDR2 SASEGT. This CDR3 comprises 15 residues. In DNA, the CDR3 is TGTGCCAGCAGTGAAGCCGGGACAGGGTCAACCGAGCAGTACTTC. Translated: CASSEAGTGSTEQYF.

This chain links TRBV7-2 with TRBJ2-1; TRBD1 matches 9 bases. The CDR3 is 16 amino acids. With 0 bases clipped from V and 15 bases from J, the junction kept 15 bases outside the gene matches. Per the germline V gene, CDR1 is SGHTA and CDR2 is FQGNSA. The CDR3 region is CASSLALTLPGQGLFF. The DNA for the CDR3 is TGTGCCAGCAGCTTAGCGTTGACACTACCGGGACAGGGACTGTTCTTC.

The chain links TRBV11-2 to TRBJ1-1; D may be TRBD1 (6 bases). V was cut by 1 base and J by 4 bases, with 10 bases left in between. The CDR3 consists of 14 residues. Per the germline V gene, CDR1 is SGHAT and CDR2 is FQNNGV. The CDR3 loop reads CASSLGQQGTEAFF. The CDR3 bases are TGTGCCAGCAGCTTAGGCCAACAGGGCACTGAAGCTTTCTTT.

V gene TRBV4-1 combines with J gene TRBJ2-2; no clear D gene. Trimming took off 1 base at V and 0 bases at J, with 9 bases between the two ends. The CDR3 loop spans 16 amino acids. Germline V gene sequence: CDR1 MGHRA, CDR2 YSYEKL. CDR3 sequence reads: CASSQAAFANTGELFF. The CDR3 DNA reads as TGCGCCAGCAGCCAAGCCGCGTTCGCGAACACCGGGGAGCTGTTTTTT.

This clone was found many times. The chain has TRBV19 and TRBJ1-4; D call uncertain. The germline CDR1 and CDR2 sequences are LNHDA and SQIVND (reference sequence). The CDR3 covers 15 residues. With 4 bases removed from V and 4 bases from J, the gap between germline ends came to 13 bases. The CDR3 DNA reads TGTGCCAGTAGTACGCCGTACCGGGGTAATGAAAAACTGTTTTTT. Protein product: CASSTPYRGNEKLFF.

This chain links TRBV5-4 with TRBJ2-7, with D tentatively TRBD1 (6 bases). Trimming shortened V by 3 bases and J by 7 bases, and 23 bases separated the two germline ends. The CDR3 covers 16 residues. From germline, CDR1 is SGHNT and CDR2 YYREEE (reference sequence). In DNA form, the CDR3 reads TGTGCCAGCAGCTCGGACAGACGCGCCACCCGACAAGAGCAGTACTTC. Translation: CASSSDRRATRQEQYF. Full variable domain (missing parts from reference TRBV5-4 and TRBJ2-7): ETGVTQSPTHLIKTRGQQVTLRCSSQSGHNTVSWYQQALGQGPQFIFQYYREEENGRGNFPPRFSGLQFPNYSSELNVNALELDDSALYLCASSSDRRATRQEQYFGPGTRLTVT.

The CDR3 region is CASSLVLAGALYEQYF. For the CDR3, the DNA is TGCGCCAGCAGCTTGGTACTAGCGGGAGCTTTGTACGAGCAGTACTTC. The chain uses TRBV5-1 and TRBJ2-7; 11 bases map to TRBD2. V shed 0 bases, J shed 4 bases, and the junction held 6 bases outside the gene matches. Germline-derived CDR1 and CDR2 are SGHRS and YFSETQ. CDR3 length: 16 residues.

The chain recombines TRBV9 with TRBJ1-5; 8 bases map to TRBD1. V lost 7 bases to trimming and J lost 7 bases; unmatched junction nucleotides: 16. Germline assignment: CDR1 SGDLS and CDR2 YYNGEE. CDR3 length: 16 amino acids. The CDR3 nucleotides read TGTGCCAGCCATTCCCAGGGGGCGACGGGTGAGCAGCCCCAGCATTTT. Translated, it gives CASHSQGATGEQPQHF. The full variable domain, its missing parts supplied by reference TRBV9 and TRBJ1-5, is DSGVTQTPKHLITATGQRVTLRCSPRSGDLSVYWYQQSLDQGLQFLIQYYNGEERAKGNILERFSAQQFPDLHSELNLSSLELGDSALYFCASHSQGATGEQPQHFGDGTRLSIL.

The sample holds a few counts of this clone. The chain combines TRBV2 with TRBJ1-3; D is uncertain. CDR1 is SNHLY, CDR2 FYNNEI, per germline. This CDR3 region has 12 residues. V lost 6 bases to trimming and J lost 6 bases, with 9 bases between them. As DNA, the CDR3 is TGTGCCAGCAGCCAAACAGAAAACACCATATATTTT. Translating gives CASSQTENTIYF.

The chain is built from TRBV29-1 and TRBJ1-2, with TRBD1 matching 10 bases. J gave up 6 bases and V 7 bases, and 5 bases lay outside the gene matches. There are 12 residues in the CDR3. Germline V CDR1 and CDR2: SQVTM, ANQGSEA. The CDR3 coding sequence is TGCAGCGCCGGACAGGGGGATCATGGCTACACCTTC. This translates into CSAGQGDHGYTF.

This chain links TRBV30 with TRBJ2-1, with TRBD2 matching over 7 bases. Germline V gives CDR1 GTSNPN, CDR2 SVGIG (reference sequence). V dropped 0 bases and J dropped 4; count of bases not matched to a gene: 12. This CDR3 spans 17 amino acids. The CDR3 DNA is TGTGCCTGGAGTGTTTACCGGGACTACCGTCTATACAATGAGCAGTTCTTC. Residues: CAWSVYRDYRLYNEQFF.

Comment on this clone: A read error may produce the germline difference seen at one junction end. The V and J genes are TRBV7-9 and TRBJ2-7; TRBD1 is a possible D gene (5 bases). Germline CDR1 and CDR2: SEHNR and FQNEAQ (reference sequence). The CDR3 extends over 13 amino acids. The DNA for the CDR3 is TGTGCCAGCCGCACAGCAGGGTCCTCCGAGCAGTACTTC. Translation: CASRTAGSSEQYF.

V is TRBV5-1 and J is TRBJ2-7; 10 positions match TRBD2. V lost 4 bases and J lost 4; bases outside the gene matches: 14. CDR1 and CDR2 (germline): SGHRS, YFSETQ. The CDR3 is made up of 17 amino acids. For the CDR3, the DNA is TGCGCCAGCAGCCTCTACCTGGAGACTAGCGGGCAATACGAGCAGTACTTC. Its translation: CASSLYLETSGQYEQYF.

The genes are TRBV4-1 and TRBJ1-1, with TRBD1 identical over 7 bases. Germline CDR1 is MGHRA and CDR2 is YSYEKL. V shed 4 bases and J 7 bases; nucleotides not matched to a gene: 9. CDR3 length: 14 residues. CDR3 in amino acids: CASSPGDSQVEAFF. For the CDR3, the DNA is TGCGCCAGCAGCCCCGGGGACAGCCAAGTTGAAGCTTTCTTT.

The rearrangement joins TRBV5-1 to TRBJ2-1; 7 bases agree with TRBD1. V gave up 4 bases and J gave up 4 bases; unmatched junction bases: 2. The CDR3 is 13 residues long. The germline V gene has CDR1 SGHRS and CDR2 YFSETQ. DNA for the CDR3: TGCGCCAGCAGCCCGGGACAGTACAATGAGCAGTTCTTC. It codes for CASSPGQYNEQFF.

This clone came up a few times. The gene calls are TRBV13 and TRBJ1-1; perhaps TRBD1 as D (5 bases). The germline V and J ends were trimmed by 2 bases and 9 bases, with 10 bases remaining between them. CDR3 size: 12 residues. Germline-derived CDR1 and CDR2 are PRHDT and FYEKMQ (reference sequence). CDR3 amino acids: CASSLRGLKAFF. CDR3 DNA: TGTGCCAGCAGCTTAAGGGGACTCAAAGCTTTCTTT.

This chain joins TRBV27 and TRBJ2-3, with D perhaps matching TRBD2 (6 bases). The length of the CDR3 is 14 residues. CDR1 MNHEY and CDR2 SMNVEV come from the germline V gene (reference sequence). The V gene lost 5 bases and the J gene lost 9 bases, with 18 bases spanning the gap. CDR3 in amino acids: CASSLWDSGQTQYF. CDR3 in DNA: TGTGCCAGCAGTCTCTGGGACTCGGGTCAGACGCAGTATTTT.